This TCR beta chain was identified in a study of vaccination and CD4 T cells after COVID-19. Whole-study context: Stimuli were overlapping spike peptide pools of SARS-CoV-2 and three common cold coronaviruses (HCoV-NL63, HCoV-OC43, HCoV-229E).

Concerning this clonotype: Its matching antigen is unknown.

Treatment: roughly 10-day PBMC culture with coronavirus spike peptide pools or control peptides (ViraFEST assay). Antigen-specific T cells were expanded with peptide pools by ViraFEST, and TCRs were then sequenced. CDR3 length equals 16 residues. Trimming took off 5 bases at V and 1 base at J, with 17 bases between the two ends. The germline V gene has CDR1 LNHDA and CDR2 SQIVND (reference sequence). Cultured CD4+ T-cell DNA underwent Oncomine TCR Beta short-read sequencing. A single record per CDR3 protein comes from TCRdb applying MiXCR to the PCR reads. The table includes fewer than 15,000 distinct CDR3 sequences, 40% to 50% detected once.

The chain has TRBV19 and TRBJ1-2; maybe TRBD1 (6 bases). Sequencing input: CD4+ T cells from blood, cultured in vitro. The origin of this receptor is a human donor who had recovered from COVID-19. Written as DNA, the CDR3 is TGTGCCAGTAGTGTGGACCGGGACACCAATAACTATGGCTACACCTTC. Its translation: CASSVDRDTNNYGYTF.